This T cell receptor (beta chain) was identified during a study of blood T cell repertoires in COVID-19. For the study at large: T cells, B-cell-depleted T cells, or PBMCs provided the cDNA or gDNA that served as material.

CDR1 is MNHEY and CDR2 is SMNVEV in the germline V gene (reference sequence). The CDR3 runs 14 residues. The J segment lost 9 bases and the V segment lost 4 bases, leaving 3 bases of the junction unmatched. Authors' processing steps: Researchers report that nucleated cell counts were estimated from reference gene primer amplification. Clones were read by immunoSEQ multiplex PCR, and TCRdb kept only the in-frame ones, dropping some. V, J and clone size were drawn from that table, and D and trimming were deduced from the DNA. This table has 250,000 to 300,000 clones, 82% appearing once. Sequencing was done on a sample of peripheral blood. This receptor was taken from a woman aged 18-29 years with acute or convalescent COVID-19. The rearrangement uses TRBV27 and TRBJ2-1, with 13 bases identical to TRBD2. CDR3 sequence (DNA): TGTGCCAGCAGTTCCGGGACTAGCGGGACTGAGCAGTTCTTC. Translating it yields CASSSGTSGTEQFF.